These 30 T cell receptor beta chains were all obtained from the same sample, sequenced in a study of spatial heterogeneity in lung cancer. TCRdb fed the 5' RACE reads into MiXCR, producing one record per CDR3 protein. The sample lists about 10,000 distinct CDR3 sequences; around 5.6% were seen once. Time point indicated: sample taken at primary tumor resection. The specimen was normal lung tissue next to the tumor, collected at surgery. These receptors all stem from a male donor with early-stage non-small cell lung cancer.

This clonotype was detected many times. The rearrangement uses TRBV7-2 and TRBJ2-1; unclear D gene. Germline V gives CDR1 SGHTA, CDR2 FQGNSA. The CDR3 is made up of 14 amino acids. The germline V and J ends were trimmed by 0 bases and 10 bases, with 13 bases remaining between them. CDR3 sequence: CASSLARASQEQFF. In DNA form, the CDR3 reads TGTGCCAGCAGCTTAGCGCGCGCTAGTCAAGAGCAGTTCTTC.

By proportion, this clonotype is medium-sized. The DNA for the CDR3 is TGCAGCGTTAACAGGTACAACAAGGAAGCTTTCTTT. Translated: CSVNRYNKEAFF. The chain combines TRBV29-1 with TRBJ1-1; maybe TRBD1 (5 bases). The CDR3 has 12 residues. Germline values: CDR1 SQVTM, CDR2 ANQGSEA. Deletions cut 5 bases from V and 8 bases from J, with 15 bases between.

By sample fraction, this clonotype is medium-sized. The chain employs TRBV7-2 and TRBJ2-3, with D unresolved. The length of the CDR3 is 12 residues. Trimming shortened V by 2 bases and J by 0 bases, and 0 bases separated the two germline ends. Germline V gives CDR1 SGHTA, CDR2 FQGNSA. Written as DNA, the CDR3 is TGTGCCAGCAGCTTAAGCACAGATACGCAGTATTTT. Protein product: CASSLSTDTQYF.

In its sample, this clonotype was seen a few times. This chain links TRBV28 with TRBJ1-5, with D possibly being TRBD1 (5 bases). V was shortened by 4 bases and J by 4 bases, with 14 bases between the two germline ends. The CDR3 runs 15 residues. CDR1 is MDHEN, CDR2 SYDVKM, per germline. The CDR3 DNA reads as TGTGCCAGCAGTTCGTCCTCAGGGCTAAATCAGCCCCAGCATTTT. It yields the protein CASSSSSGLNQPQHF.

This clonotype was seen ten or more times. V and J are TRBV20-1 and TRBJ2-7; 15 nucleotides agree with TRBD2. Germline CDR1 and CDR2: DFQATT and SNEGSKA (reference sequence). J was trimmed by 2 bases and V by 1 base; bases with no gene match: 0. The CDR3 runs 15 residues. CDR3 DNA sequence: TGCAGTGCTAGAGGGACTAGCGGGAGGGCCTACGAGCAGTACTTC. Its translation is CSARGTSGRAYEQYF.

This rearrangement joins TRBV5-1 to TRBJ2-5, with no clear D. The CDR3 consists of 15 residues. Germline assignment: CDR1 SGHRS and CDR2 YFSETQ. Trimming left V 4 bases short and J 3 bases short, with 16 bases between. CDR3 loop: CASSPGSMYEETQYF. The CDR3, as DNA: TGCGCCAGCAGCCCCGGATCTATGTATGAAGAGACCCAGTACTTC.

In this sample, this clonotype turned up many times. This sequence joins TRBV12-3 or TRBV12-4 and TRBJ2-5; possible D gene TRBD1, 6 bases. V lost 4 bases, J lost 1 base, and 10 bases lay in between. The CDR3 covers 14 residues. CDR3 amino acids: CASSYGQFQETQYF. The CDR3 bases are TGTGCCAGCAGTTATGGACAGTTCCAAGAGACCCAGTACTTC.

This clonotype was recorded many times. The chain joins TRBV12-3 or TRBV12-4 to TRBJ2-1; D unresolved. V lost 4 bases and J 7 bases, leaving 11 bases between the germline ends. The length of the CDR3 is 13 residues. CDR3 in amino acids: CASSSSNSNEQFF. As DNA, the CDR3 is TGTGCCAGCAGTTCCTCAAACTCTAATGAGCAGTTCTTC.

This clonotype has ten or more counts. The chain joins TRBV6-5 to TRBJ2-2; 10 bases line up with TRBD2. Germline V lookup: CDR1 MNHEY, CDR2 SVGAGI. The junction had 5 bases not matched to a gene; V was cut back by 2 bases and J by 5 bases. The CDR3 is 16 amino acids. The CDR3 region is CASSYGWTSGTGELFF. The CDR3 coding sequence is TGTGCCAGCAGTTACGGGTGGACTAGCGGTACCGGGGAGCTGTTTTTT.

There are many counts of this clonotype. The genes are TRBV20-1 and TRBJ1-6; unclear D gene. CDR1 is DFQATT, CDR2 SNEGSKA, per germline (reference sequence). CDR3 length equals 13 residues. The germline V and J ends were trimmed by 7 bases and 10 bases, with 17 bases remaining between them. CDR3 amino acids: CSVSARVRSPLHF. CDR3 DNA sequence: TGCAGTGTTAGCGCTAGGGTGAGATCACCCCTCCACTTT.

This clonotype was seen many times. This chain joins TRBV7-2 and TRBJ2-7; no firm D call. CDR3 size: 12 residues. Per germline, CDR1 SGHTA and CDR2 FQGNSA. V was trimmed by 1 base and J by 7 bases, leaving 8 bases between them. CDR3 residues: CASSLEVAEQYF. Here the CDR3 DNA reads TGTGCCAGCAGCTTAGAGGTGGCTGAGCAGTACTTC.

This clonotype was detected ten times or more. J is TRBJ2-3 and V is TRBV24-1; TRBD1 agrees at 8 bases. The CDR3 is 14 amino acids. Per germline, CDR1 KGHDR and CDR2 SFDVKD. With V trimmed by 8 bases and J by 4 bases, 7 bases remained unmatched. The CDR3 sequence is CATTQGAGADTQYF. The CDR3 DNA reads as TGTGCCACCACCCAGGGGGCTGGCGCAGATACGCAGTATTTT.

This clonotype has a handful of counts. The rearrangement uses TRBV7-2 and TRBJ2-5; the D gene could be TRBD1 or TRBD2 (6 bases each). The CDR3 loop spans 14 amino acids. V was shortened by 3 bases and J by 4 bases, with 12 bases between the two germline ends. Germline V gene data show CDR1 as SGHTA and CDR2 as FQGNSA. CDR3 DNA sequence: TGTGCCAGCAGCTTTACGGGGGCGCGAGAGACCCAGTACTTC. Translation: CASSFTGARETQYF.

This clonotype appeared many times. The V call is TRBV7-9, the J call TRBJ2-7; 11 bases are shared with TRBD2. The CDR3 runs to 14 residues. The J segment lost 7 bases and the V segment lost 5 bases, leaving 7 bases of the junction unmatched. Germline CDR1 SEHNR, CDR2 FQNEAQ (reference sequence). CDR3 DNA: TGTGCCAGCAGCAGTAGCGGGAGGGCCGGTGAGCAGTACTTC. The encoded protein is CASSSSGRAGEQYF. Full variable domain (outside the CDR3, taken from reference TRBV7-9 and TRBJ2-7): DTGVSQNPRHKITKRGQNVTFRCDPISEHNRLYWYRQTLGQGPEFLTYFQNEAQLEKSRLLSDRFSAERPKGSFSTLEIQRTEQGDSAMYLCASSSSGRAGEQYFGPGTRLTVT.

This clonotype was recorded many times. The J gene is TRBJ2-1, the V gene TRBV12-3 or TRBV12-4; a weak D match, TRBD2 (6 bases). Trimming shortened V by 6 bases and J by 8 bases, and 14 bases separated the two germline ends. The CDR3 contains 13 residues. The CDR3 coding sequence is TGTGCCAGCAGGTCCTCGACGGGAGATGAGCAGTTCTTC. The encoded protein is CASRSSTGDEQFF.

By sample fraction, this clonotype is medium-sized. The chain uses TRBV23-1 and TRBJ2-1, with 11 positions matching TRBD1. TRBV23-1 is labeled an ORF, and its function is uncertain. The V gene end was trimmed by 0 bases and the J gene end by 9 bases; junction bases not matched to a gene: 16. The length of the CDR3 is 19 residues. CDR3 loop: CASSQSTPSGTGGYGEQFF. The DNA of the CDR3 is TGCGCCAGCAGTCAATCGACCCCCTCCGGGACAGGGGGGTACGGTGAGCAGTTCTTC.

This clonotype occurred many times. This rearrangement joins TRBV7-3 to TRBJ1-1; 7 nucleotides match TRBD1. This CDR3 spans 14 amino acids. The germline V gene encodes CDR1 SGHTA and CDR2 FQGTGA. V was pared by 4 bases and J by 4 bases, with 6 bases of the junction left unmatched. The CDR3 region is CASSSTGIGTEAFF. CDR3 in DNA: TGTGCCAGCAGCTCGACAGGGATTGGCACTGAAGCTTTCTTT.

This clonotype was seen at least ten times. This chain joins TRBV11-3 and TRBJ2-1; TRBD2 aligns across 11 bases. Germline trimming cut 1 base from V and 10 bases from J; bases unmatched to any gene: 3. This CDR3 is built from 14 residues. CDR1 and CDR2 from the germline V gene are SGHNT and YENEEA. For the CDR3, the DNA is TGTGCCAGCAGCTTAGGTTGGACTAGCGGGGAGCAGTTCTTC. It encodes CASSLGWTSGEQFF.

This clonotype showed up just a few times. The J gene is TRBJ2-7, the V gene TRBV9; 8 bases line up with TRBD2. The CDR3 contains 17 residues. The V gene's germline CDR1 is SGDLS and CDR2 YYNGEE. The V gene end was trimmed by 0 bases and the J gene end by 7 bases; junction bases not matched to a gene: 15. CDR3 in amino acids: CASSVVPEGAGVVEQYF. In DNA form, the CDR3 reads TGTGCCAGCAGCGTAGTACCCGAGGGAGCGGGAGTCGTAGAGCAGTACTTC.

A word on this clonotype: No conserved phenylalanine or tryptophan ends this CDR3, so it is likely a read error. The chain links TRBV2 to TRBJ2-7; D is unclear. The CDR3 runs 13 residues. The germline V and J ends were trimmed by 1 base and 2 bases, with 6 bases remaining between them. Germline CDR1 SNHLY, CDR2 FYNNEI. The CDR3 bases are TGTGCCAGCAGTGAAGGGAACACCTACGAGCAGTACTCC. This gives the protein CASSEGNTYEQYS.

This clonotype was found many times. The V call is TRBV11-2, the J call TRBJ2-5; 11 nucleotides agree with TRBD2. The CDR3 extends over 15 amino acids. Germline trimming cut 0 bases from V and 8 bases from J; bases unmatched to any gene: 5. Germline values: CDR1 SGHAT, CDR2 FQNNGV. The CDR3: CASSLDPTSGSTQYF. The CDR3 nucleotides are TGTGCCAGCAGCTTAGATCCAACTAGCGGGAGCACCCAGTACTTC.

This clonotype has ten or more counts. The CDR3 bases are TGTGCCAGCAGACGGGGGCCCCAGAGCACAGATACGCAGTATTTT. It is translated as CASRRGPQSTDTQYF. The V gene is TRBV12-3 or TRBV12-4, the J gene TRBJ2-3; perhaps D is TRBD1 or TRBD2 (6 bases each). Trimming shortened V by 6 bases and J by 0 bases, and 13 bases separated the two germline ends. The CDR3 has 15 amino acids.

By share of the sample, this clonotype is medium-sized. This chain connects TRBV19 to TRBJ1-2; 7 bases are shared with TRBD1. Germline trimming cut 3 bases from V and 5 bases from J; bases unmatched to any gene: 6. Germline loops: CDR1 LNHDA, CDR2 SQIVND (reference sequence). CDR3 length: 14 residues. Here the CDR3 reads CASSMAGTEYGYTF. The DNA for the CDR3 is TGTGCCAGTAGTATGGCAGGGACAGAATATGGCTACACCTTC.

This clonotype was detected ten times or more. The gene calls are TRBV7-9 and TRBJ2-5; D unresolved. The CDR3 has 16 amino acids. CDR1 and CDR2 from the germline V gene are SEHNR and FQNEAQ (reference sequence). The V end was cut by 3 bases, the J end by 2 bases, with 16 bases between. CDR3 in DNA: TGTGCCAGCAGCTTCCATTCCGGGCTGGCTCAAGAGACCCAGTACTTC. Its protein product is CASSFHSGLAQETQYF.

This clonotype was observed at least ten times. This chain links TRBV9 with TRBJ2-5, with D uncertain. The CDR3 covers 15 residues. V was trimmed by 0 bases and J by 5 bases, leaving 14 bases between them. Germline V gene sequence: CDR1 SGDLS, CDR2 YYNGEE. DNA of the CDR3: TGTGCCAGCAGCGTAGGATATGGTTTTTGGGAGACCCAGTACTTC. Translation gives CASSVGYGFWETQYF.

The sample holds many counts of this clonotype. The rearrangement links TRBV20-1 to TRBJ2-7; no clear D. The CDR3 runs 12 residues. Per germline, CDR1 DFQATT and CDR2 SNEGSKA (reference sequence). Trimming pared 6 bases from V and 0 bases from J, leaving 9 bases between. In DNA, the CDR3 is TGCAGTGCCCACCTGGACTCCTACGAGCAGTACTTC. Protein: CSAHLDSYEQYF.

This clonotype is medium-sized. This chain connects TRBV5-5 to TRBJ1-5, with 8 bases identical to TRBD1. Per the germline V gene, CDR1 is SGHKS and CDR2 is YYEKEE (reference sequence). With V trimmed by 4 bases and J by 11 bases, 8 bases remained unmatched. This CDR3 has 13 residues. The CDR3 nucleotides are TGTGCCAGCAGCCCAACAGGGGGTGACACCCAGCATTTT. Translating gives CASSPTGGDTQHF.

The chain is built from TRBV7-9 and TRBJ1-1, with 7 bases that match TRBD1. Germline-derived CDR1 and CDR2 are SEHNR and FQNEAQ (reference sequence). The CDR3 sequence is 15 residues long. V lost 3 bases to trimming and J lost 5 bases; unmatched junction nucleotides: 9. As DNA, the CDR3 is TGTGCCAGCAGCTTTCCGACAGGGATGGGTACTGAAGCTTTCTTT. Translated, it gives CASSFPTGMGTEAFF.

This clonotype was observed at least ten times. The chain employs TRBV6-2 or TRBV6-3 and TRBJ2-1; the match to TRBD2 covers 7 bases. This CDR3 is built from 14 residues. Germline assignment: CDR1 MNHEY and CDR2 SVGEGT. The V and J ends lost 4 bases and 2 bases, in that order; junction bases with no gene match: 2. Written as DNA, the CDR3 is TGTGCCAGCAGTTCCGGGACTACCTACAATGAGCAGTTCTTC. Translated: CASSSGTTYNEQFF.

The chain uses TRBV6-2 or TRBV6-3 and TRBJ2-2, with TRBD2 as a possible D gene (6 bases). V lost 10 bases and J lost 3, with 21 bases in between. This CDR3 has 16 amino acids. Germline V gene sequence: CDR1 MNHEY, CDR2 SVGEGT. The CDR3 nucleotides are TGTGCCACCACCCCATCCTCGGGCGGGGACACCGGGGAGCTGTTTTTT. Its translation: CATTPSSGGDTGELFF.